Listed below are T cell receptor beta chains from one sample, sequenced in a study of blood T cell repertoires in COVID-19. TCRdb's copy holds only in-frame clones and misses some; the assay was immunoSEQ multiplex PCR. The table shows some 200,000 clones, with approximately 80% occurring only once. The material sequenced was PBMCs or T cells enriched from blood (not recorded which). The receptors here all came from a woman aged 45-59 years with acute COVID-19. Each CDR3 is given with its conserved first and last residue. D genes are given only for firm matches. Rows give clone size only sometimes, using once, few, many, or a class for an expanded clone.

CDR3 protein: CASSFLGGASNNEQFF; CDR3 DNA: TGTGCCAGCAGCTTTCTTGGGGGGGCCTCTAACAATGAGCAGTTCTTC; clone size: once; D gene: .; J gene: TRBJ2-1; V gene: TRBV7-6
CDR3 protein: CASSSGQSTDTQYF; CDR3 DNA: TGTGCCAGCAGCTCAGGCCAGAGCACAGATACGCAGTATTTT; clone size: .; D gene: .; J gene: TRBJ2-3; V gene: TRBV28
CDR3 protein: CASSFRAGGTDTQYF; CDR3 DNA: TGTGCCAGCAGCTTTCGAGCGGGAGGCACAGATACGCAGTATTTT; clone size: .; D gene: TRBD2; J gene: TRBJ2-3; V gene: TRBV7-9
CDR3 protein: CASSEERGYGYTF; CDR3 DNA: TGTGCCAGCAGTGAAGAAAGAGGCTATGGCTACACCTTC; clone size: .; D gene: .; J gene: TRBJ1-2; V gene: TRBV6-1
CDR3 protein: CASSFGGSNQPQHF; CDR3 DNA: TGTGCCAGCAGCTTCGGCGGTAGCAATCAGCCCCAGCATTTT; clone size: .; D gene: .; J gene: TRBJ1-5; V gene: TRBV5-8
CDR3 protein: CASSQDRQTGELFF; CDR3 DNA: TGCGCCAGCAGCCAAGATCGACAGACCGGGGAGCTGTTTTTT; clone size: .; D gene: .; J gene: TRBJ2-2; V gene: TRBV4-3
CDR3 protein: CASSLGTSGVNEQFF; CDR3 DNA: TGTGCCAGCAGCTTGGGGACTAGCGGGGTCAATGAGCAGTTCTTC; clone size: .; D gene: TRBD2; J gene: TRBJ2-1; V gene: TRBV5-4
CDR3 protein: CSGSFAGEKLFF; CDR3 DNA: TGCAGCGGGAGTTTTGCCGGAGAAAAACTGTTTTTT; clone size: once; D gene: .; J gene: TRBJ1-4; V gene: TRBV29-1
CDR3 protein: CASSPRAGGINTEAFF; CDR3 DNA: TGTGCCAGCTCACCCCGAGCGGGCGGAATCAACACTGAAGCTTTCTTT; clone size: .; D gene: .; J gene: TRBJ1-1; V gene: TRBV18
CDR3 protein: CAWNRGRVKLFF; CDR3 DNA: TGTGCCTGGAACAGGGGGCGCGTAAAACTGTTTTTT; clone size: once; D gene: TRBD1; J gene: TRBJ1-4; V gene: TRBV30
CDR3 protein: CASSLVAAPSTDTQYF; CDR3 DNA: TGCGCCAGCAGCTTGGTGGCCGCCCCTAGCACAGATACGCAGTATTTT; clone size: .; D gene: .; J gene: TRBJ2-3; V gene: TRBV5-1